The 26 T cell receptor beta chains reported below all come from one sample, sequenced in a study of identical twins. TCRdb itself ran the 5' RACE reads through MiXCR, one entry per CDR3 protein. The top ten clones hold 8% to 9.5% of a sample with fewer than 450,000 distinct CDR3 sequences, about 9% of them seen once. Sequenced sample: naive T cells sorted from blood. All receptors come from a woman aged 45-60 years in good health.

This clonotype has a count of ten or more. This chain connects TRBV27 to TRBJ1-1, with D unclear. Looked up from germline, CDR1 is MNHEY and CDR2 is SMNVEV (reference sequence). The CDR3 consists of 12 residues. V was pared by 5 bases and J by 1 base, with 5 bases between. The DNA of the CDR3 is TGTGCCAGCAGTACAGCGAACACTGAAGCTTTCTTT. This encodes CASSTANTEAFF.

Only a few counts were recorded for this clonotype. The V call is TRBV5-1, the J call TRBJ2-5; TRBD2 matches at 7 bases. Germline values: CDR1 SGHRS, CDR2 YFSETQ. This CDR3 has 17 residues. With V trimmed by 0 bases and J by 2 bases, 10 bases remained unmatched. CDR3 DNA: TGCGCCAGCAGCTTGGGCTCGAGGGCTAGCGGACAAGAGACCCAGTACTTC. Translated: CASSLGSRASGQETQYF. Supplemented by reference TRBV5-1 and TRBJ2-5, the full variable domain reads KAGVTQTPRYLIKTRGQQVTLSCSPISGHRSVSWYQQTPGQGLQFLFEYFSETQRNKGNFPGRFSGRQFSNSRSEMNVSTLELGDSALYLCASSLGSRASGQETQYFGPGTRLLVL.

This clonotype was found a few times. V and J are TRBV24-1 and TRBJ1-2; D gene unclear. V was pared by 5 bases and J by 4 bases, with 10 bases between. CDR1 is KGHDR, CDR2 SFDVKD, per germline. CDR3 length: 13 residues. CDR3 protein: CATSGSSSYGYTF. CDR3 bases: TGTGCCACCAGTGGAAGCAGCTCCTATGGCTACACCTTC.

This clonotype occurred many times. The chain carries TRBV29-1 and TRBJ2-1, with 11 bases that match TRBD2. Germline CDR1 is SQVTM and CDR2 is ANQGSEA. CDR3 length: 15 amino acids. Unmatched junction bases numbered 11, after V lost 8 bases and J lost 5 bases. The CDR3 nucleotides read TGCAGCATCACTCATAGCGGGAGGGCCCACAATGAGCAGTTCTTC. This gives the protein CSITHSGRAHNEQFF.

This clonotype has more than one count but fewer than ten. The chain couples TRBV5-5 to TRBJ2-5; the D is unclear. This CDR3 is built from 14 residues. Per germline, CDR1 SGHKS and CDR2 YYEKEE (reference sequence). V was shortened by 1 base and J by 1 base, with 8 bases between the two germline ends. CDR3 amino acids: CASSLLQLQETQYF. In nucleotides, the CDR3 is TGTGCCAGCAGCTTGTTGCAGCTCCAAGAGACCCAGTACTTC.

This clonotype showed up just a few times. The CDR3 here is CASRNLMYQETQYF. CDR3 nucleotide sequence: TGTGCCAGCAGGAATCTGATGTACCAAGAGACCCAGTACTTC. V usage is TRBV2 and J usage is TRBJ2-5, with D unclear. Trimming shortened V by 6 bases and J by 0 bases, and 11 bases separated the two germline ends. The V gene's germline CDR1 is SNHLY and CDR2 FYNNEI. This CDR3 is 14 amino acids long.

This clonotype turned up a few times. This chain joins TRBV15 and TRBJ2-5; no reliable D call. This CDR3 has 12 residues. Between the trimmed V and J ends, which lost 4 bases and 5 bases, there was a span of 8 bases. CDR1 and CDR2 (germline): LNHNV, YYDKDF (reference sequence). CDR3: CATSTILETQYF. CDR3 nucleotides: TGTGCCACCAGCACTATACTGGAGACCCAGTACTTC.

The chain combines TRBV27 with TRBJ2-2; D perhaps matches TRBD1 (7 bases). Germline-derived CDR1 and CDR2 are MNHEY and SMNVEV (reference sequence). Trimming shortened V by 2 bases and J by 15 bases, and 13 bases separated the two germline ends. The CDR3 length is 12 residues. The CDR3 nucleotides are TGTGCCAGCAGTTTACAGGGGGGAGAGGTGTTTTTT. This sequence encodes CASSLQGGEVFF.

This clonotype was observed a few times. This rearrangement joins TRBV12-3 or TRBV12-4 to TRBJ2-7; 7 positions agree with TRBD1. The CDR3 extends over 12 amino acids. Trimming at V came to 8 bases and at J to 2 bases, leaving 3 bases not matched to a gene. Here the CDR3 DNA reads TGTGCCAGCCGAGGGGGCGCCTACGAGCAGTACTTC. Its protein product is CASRGGAYEQYF.

This chain joins TRBV4-1 and TRBJ2-7; D not certain. The CDR3 contains 14 residues. Germline V gives CDR1 MGHRA, CDR2 YSYEKL. Between the trimmed V and J ends, which lost 1 base and 0 bases, there was a span of 7 bases. The CDR3 is CASSQGWTSYEQYF. In nucleotides, the CDR3 is TGCGCCAGCAGCCAAGGCTGGACCTCCTACGAGCAGTACTTC.

This clonotype was counted at least ten times. This chain links TRBV12-3 or TRBV12-4 with TRBJ2-1, with 7 nucleotides matching TRBD1. The CDR3 is 14 residues long. J was trimmed by 4 bases and V by 2 bases; bases with no gene match: 2. CDR3 in DNA: TGTGCCAGCAGTTTATTACAGGGGTACAATGAGCAGTTCTTC. Its translation: CASSLLQGYNEQFF.

The chain is built from TRBV6-5 and TRBJ2-1; 7 bases match TRBD2. The CDR3 loop spans 14 amino acids. Trimming cost V 5 bases and J 6 bases; bases outside gene matches: 7. Germline V gives CDR1 MNHEY, CDR2 SVGAGI. The CDR3 DNA is TGTGCCAGCAGTGGAACACGGACTAGCAATGAGCAGTTCTTC. This translates into CASSGTRTSNEQFF.

The CDR3 region has the DNA TGTGCCAGCAGTGAACAGGGGAACACCGGGGAGCTGTTTTTT. Translation: CASSEQGNTGELFF. This sequence joins TRBV2 and TRBJ2-2; D may be TRBD1 (5 bases). The CDR3 sequence is 14 residues long. The V gene's germline CDR1 is SNHLY and CDR2 FYNNEI. V shed 2 bases and J shed 1 base, with 5 bases lying between them. Combining the CDR3 with reference TRBV2 and TRBJ2-2 gives the whole variable domain EPEVTQTPSHQVTQMGQEVILRCVPISNHLYFYWYRQILGQKVEFLVSFYNNEISEKSEIFDDQFSVERPDGSNFTLKIRSTKLEDSAMYFCASSEQGNTGELFFGEGSRLTVL.

Note on this clonotype: Mismatch with germline at one junction end may stem from a read error. The chain combines TRBV6-6 with TRBJ2-1, with 8 positions matching TRBD2. This CDR3 is built from 13 residues. The germline V gene encodes CDR1 MNHNY and CDR2 SVGAGI (reference sequence). The CDR3 DNA sequence: TGTGCCAGCAGTTACGGGCGGCGTAGCGGGACCGACTTC. Its translation: CASSYGRRSGTDF.

The chain uses TRBV20-1 and TRBJ2-5, with D perhaps matching TRBD1 (6 bases). Germline V gene lookup returns CDR1 DFQATT and CDR2 SNEGSKA (reference sequence). The CDR3 loop spans 13 amino acids. V was shortened by 3 bases and J by 5 bases, with 13 bases between the two germline ends. The CDR3 DNA reads TGCAGTGCTAGGGGGGCCCGAACTGAGACCCAGTACTTC. Amino acids: CSARGARTETQYF.

DNA of the CDR3: TGCGCCAGCAGCCAAGTAGTGGGCGGGGGTCATGAGCAGTTCTTC. Encoded protein: CASSQVVGGGHEQFF. V gene TRBV4-1 combines with J gene TRBJ2-1, with 7 positions matching TRBD2. Looked up from germline, CDR1 is MGHRA and CDR2 is YSYEKL. With V trimmed by 1 base and J by 8 bases, 8 bases remained unmatched. The CDR3 spans 15 residues.

This clonotype was found many times. The chain recombines TRBV3-1 with TRBJ2-3; D not certain. Per the germline V gene, CDR1 is LGHDT and CDR2 is YNNKEL (reference sequence). V lost 6 bases and J lost 6, with 10 bases in between. The CDR3 has 12 amino acids. Here the CDR3 reads CASSPNWDTQYF. In nucleotides, the CDR3 is TGTGCCAGCAGTCCTAATTGGGATACGCAGTATTTT.

The table lists this clonotype with a few counts. V is TRBV3-1 and J is TRBJ2-3; weak D call: TRBD2 (5 bases). The germline CDR1 and CDR2 sequences are LGHDT and YNNKEL (reference sequence). Trimming took 4 bases from V and 3 from J, leaving 5 bases between them. The CDR3 has 12 residues. The DNA of the CDR3 is TGTGCCAGCAGCCGGACTACAGATACGCAGTATTTT. Translating it yields CASSRTTDTQYF.

This clonotype was seen a handful of times. The chain couples TRBV5-1 to TRBJ2-7; 11 nucleotides align to TRBD2. This CDR3 comprises 17 residues. CDR1 SGHRS and CDR2 YFSETQ come from the germline V gene. Unmatched junction bases numbered 12, after V lost 6 bases and J lost 1 base. In DNA, the CDR3 is TGCGCCAGCAAGTTTACCATAACTAGCGGGAGATCCTACGAGCAGTACTTC. This translates into CASKFTITSGRSYEQYF.

This clonotype has a count of ten or more. The chain carries TRBV20-1 and TRBJ1-3; 9 bases agree with TRBD1. Trimming removed 4 bases from V and 3 bases from J; junction bases left unmatched: 1. Germline assignment: CDR1 DFQATT and CDR2 SNEGSKA (reference sequence). This CDR3 region has 13 residues. The CDR3 loop is CSATTGGGNTIYF. The CDR3 bases are TGCAGTGCTACGACAGGGGGTGGAAACACCATATATTTT.

Many counts were recorded for this clonotype. The chain employs TRBV20-1 and TRBJ1-1; 8 bases fit TRBD1. Germline V gene lookup returns CDR1 DFQATT and CDR2 SNEGSKA (reference sequence). The CDR3 consists of 13 residues. Trimming at V came to 8 bases and at J to 1 base, leaving 6 bases not matched to a gene. CDR3 in amino acids: CSSGGGGNTEAFF. As DNA, the CDR3 is TGCAGTTCAGGGGGCGGAGGGAACACTGAAGCTTTCTTT.

This clonotype showed up just a few times. This chain links TRBV16 with TRBJ2-5; D is uncertain. Trimming cost V 0 bases and J 5 bases, with 10 bases left between them. Germline loops: CDR1 KGHSY, CDR2 FQNENV. The CDR3 consists of 14 residues. The CDR3 is CASSQSEMWETQYF. Here the CDR3 DNA reads TGTGCCAGCAGCCAATCTGAGATGTGGGAGACCCAGTACTTC.

This chain joins TRBV20-1 and TRBJ2-1; maybe TRBD2 (6 bases). In germline, CDR1 is DFQATT, CDR2 SNEGSKA (reference sequence). Trimming cost V 0 bases and J 6 bases, with 12 bases left between them. The CDR3 length is 14 residues. CDR3 DNA sequence: TGCAGTGCTAGAGATCTCGGGAGTCCCAATGAGCAGTTCTTC. Translating gives CSARDLGSPNEQFF.

This clonotype has ten or more counts. The V and J genes are TRBV5-1 and TRBJ2-1; a possible D gene is TRBD2 (6 bases). CDR1 SGHRS and CDR2 YFSETQ come from the germline V gene. Trimming removed 4 bases at V and 8 bases at J, with 7 bases between. The CDR3 is 11 residues long. The CDR3 region has the DNA TGCGCCAGCAGCCGGGACTATGAGCAGTTCTTC. This codes for CASSRDYEQFF.

The chain carries TRBV29-1 and TRBJ2-1; 7 bases are a match to TRBD1. Germline CDR1 reads SQVTM; CDR2 reads ANQGSEA. The V gene end was trimmed by 5 bases and the J gene end by 6 bases; junction bases not matched to a gene: 16. The CDR3 sequence is 16 residues long. CDR3 nucleotide sequence: TGCAGCGTTCGAGATCCCCTCCGACAGGGTTCCAATGAGCAGTTCTTC. It translates to CSVRDPLRQGSNEQFF.

The chain links TRBV10-3 to TRBJ1-5, with D unclear. In germline, CDR1 is ENHRY, CDR2 SYGVKD. Trimming shortened V by 1 base and J by 4 bases, and 8 bases separated the two germline ends. The CDR3 totals 14 residues. DNA for the CDR3: TGTGCCATCAGTGAGTTGGCAGAAAATCAGCCCCAGCATTTT. Residues: CAISELAENQPQHF.